Listed here are 26 T cell receptor beta chains from one sample, sequenced in a study of response to subunit inactivated influenza vaccine. Using its own MiXCR run on the RT-PCR reads, TCRdb lists one record per CDR3 protein. The table lists about 500,000 distinct CDR3 sequences, 6.5% to 8% of them singletons. The sample was PBMCs from blood, taken less than 25 months after vaccination. The receptor set was obtained from a man aged 45 to 70 who received an inactivated influenza vaccine.

J is TRBJ2-1 and V is TRBV12-3 or TRBV12-4, with 7 bases identical to TRBD1. This CDR3 spans 15 amino acids. V trimming: 5 bases; J trimming: 6 bases; junction bases outside the gene matches: 10. The CDR3 spells CASSPGQVSINEQFF. The CDR3 DNA reads as TGTGCCAGCAGTCCCGGACAGGTCTCTATCAATGAGCAGTTCTTC.

This clonotype turned up a few times. The chain recombines TRBV20-1 with TRBJ2-7; 13 nucleotides match TRBD2. The junction had 12 bases not matched to a gene; V was cut back by 4 bases and J by 12 bases. Germline values: CDR1 DFQATT, CDR2 SNEGSKA (reference sequence). The CDR3 is made up of 14 amino acids. CDR3 sequence reads: CSANRPGLAGWSYF. CDR3 coding DNA: TGCAGTGCTAACCGCCCGGGACTAGCGGGATGGTCGTACTTC.

To note about this clonotype: A much larger clone lies one base from this, so it may be a read error. This rearrangement joins TRBV20-1 to TRBJ1-5, with D hard to call. Trimming removed 8 bases at V and 0 bases at J, with 20 bases between. CDR1 and CDR2 from the germline V gene are DFQATT and SNEGSKA (reference sequence). The CDR3 loop spans 16 amino acids. CDR3 DNA: TGCAGTACTCTACCCCGGACCGTCGATAGCAATCAGCCCCAGCATTTT. Encoded protein: CSTLPRTVDSNQPQHF.

This clonotype has just a few counts. The chain joins TRBV6-2 or TRBV6-3 to TRBJ2-2; 9 bases are a match to TRBD2. CDR3 size: 17 residues. Per germline, CDR1 MNHEY and CDR2 SVGEGT. V was pared by 2 bases and J by 0 bases, with 4 bases of the junction left unmatched. The CDR3 here is CASSYAGGPANTGELFF. In DNA form, the CDR3 reads TGTGCCAGCAGTTACGCGGGGGGGCCCGCGAACACCGGGGAGCTGTTTTTT.

The CDR3 loop is CSARDPRTSGSIDTQYF. CDR3 DNA: TGCAGTGCTAGAGATCCCCGGACTAGCGGGAGTATAGATACGCAGTATTTT. This chain joins TRBV20-1 and TRBJ2-3; the match to TRBD2 covers 13 bases. The trim removed 0 bases at V and 5 bases at J, leaving 8 bases unmatched. Germline CDR1 DFQATT, CDR2 SNEGSKA (reference sequence). This CDR3 has 17 amino acids.

This clonotype has a handful of counts. The V gene is TRBV20-1, the J gene TRBJ2-7; 10 nucleotides agree with TRBD1. Germline V lookup: CDR1 DFQATT, CDR2 SNEGSKA (reference sequence). V was clipped by 0 bases and J by 2 bases; unmatched bases: 1. The length of the CDR3 is 14 residues. The CDR3 region has the DNA TGCAGTGCTAGAGATGGGACAGGGGCCTACGAGCAGTACTTC. It codes for CSARDGTGAYEQYF.

At least ten counts were recorded for this clonotype. This chain links TRBV5-1 with TRBJ2-3; tentative D call: TRBD2 (6 bases). The germline gives CDR1 SGHRS, CDR2 YFSETQ. The CDR3 runs 14 residues. V was cut by 3 bases and J by 4 bases, with 12 bases left in between. CDR3 loop: CASSWRGGADTQYF. The CDR3 DNA reads as TGCGCCAGCAGCTGGCGAGGCGGGGCAGATACGCAGTATTTT.

The gene calls are TRBV7-2 and TRBJ2-5; 8 bases align to TRBD2. CDR3 size: 16 residues. V gave up 6 bases and J gave up 5 bases; unmatched junction bases: 14. CDR1 is SGHTA and CDR2 is FQGNSA in the germline V gene. In DNA, the CDR3 is TGTGCCAGCAGTATCTCGCTCGGGGGGGGCCGGGAGACCCAGTACTTC. Encoded protein: CASSISLGGGRETQYF.

This clonotype was counted a few times. V and J are TRBV5-4 and TRBJ2-7; 8 bases fit TRBD2. V shed 0 bases and J 6 bases; nucleotides not matched to a gene: 8. Germline CDR1 SGHNT, CDR2 YYREEE (reference sequence). The CDR3 runs to 15 residues. In nucleotides, the CDR3 is TGTGCCAGCAGCTTGGCCGGTCCAGCGGGGGTCGAGCAGTACTTC. Encoded protein: CASSLAGPAGVEQYF.

The sample holds a few counts of this clonotype. The chain joins TRBV21-1 to TRBJ1-2. TRBV21-1 is reported as a pseudogene. This CDR3 contains 14 residues. The chain's CDR3 is CASSIKQGGYGYTF. CDR3 DNA: TGTGCCAGCAGTATCAAGCAGGGAGGATATGGCTACACCTTC.

V is TRBV20-1 and J is TRBJ1-1, with D unclear. This CDR3 has 14 amino acids. Trimming stripped 3 bases from V and 0 bases from J, with 11 bases between. The germline V gene has CDR1 DFQATT and CDR2 SNEGSKA (reference sequence). The CDR3 DNA follows: TGCAGTGCTAGTTACAGATCCATGAACACTGAAGCTTTCTTT. Protein product: CSASYRSMNTEAFF.

This clonotype came up many times. The V gene is TRBV6-5, the J gene TRBJ2-3; no clear D. V lost 0 bases to trimming and J lost 5 bases, with 9 bases between them. This CDR3 spans 14 amino acids. Germline values: CDR1 MNHEY, CDR2 SVGAGI. DNA of the CDR3: TGTGCCAGCAGTTACTCGAGTCGGATAGATACGCAGTATTTT. Translating it yields CASSYSSRIDTQYF.

The chain employs TRBV10-3 and TRBJ2-1; TRBD2 aligns across 11 bases. Germline values: CDR1 ENHRY, CDR2 SYGVKD. After removal of 6 bases from V and 1 base from J, the junction contained 8 bases not matched to a gene. There are 17 residues in the CDR3. Here the CDR3 DNA reads TGTGCCATCAGAAGTTCTAGCGGGGGGCTTTCCTACAATGAGCAGTTCTTC. This gives the protein CAIRSSSGGLSYNEQFF.

This clonotype was picked up a small number of times. V is TRBV25-1 and J is TRBJ1-6; D might be TRBD1 (6 bases). There are 14 residues in the CDR3. Germline V gene sequence: CDR1 MGHDK, CDR2 SYGVNS. Deletions cut 2 bases from V and 5 bases from J, with 7 bases between. The CDR3 sequence: CASSETGNNSPLHF. CDR3 bases: TGTGCCAGCAGTGAAACAGGGAATAATTCACCCCTCCACTTT.

The CDR3 DNA reads TGCAGCGTTTTGGGGGGGCACTCCTACGAGCAGTACTTC. Translated, it gives CSVLGGHSYEQYF. This sequence joins TRBV29-1 and TRBJ2-7; D may be TRBD2 (7 bases). The V end lost 5 bases, the J end lost 0 bases, and 11 bases lay between the germline ends. The CDR3 extends over 13 amino acids. In germline, CDR1 is SQVTM, CDR2 ANQGSEA.

The J gene is TRBJ1-5, the V gene TRBV15; D perhaps matches TRBD1 (6 bases). The CDR3 is 16 residues long. V was trimmed by 0 bases and J by 7 bases, leaving 16 bases between them. In germline, CDR1 is LNHNV, CDR2 YYDKDF (reference sequence). CDR3 sequence reads: CATSRERTVGGQPQHF. As DNA, the CDR3 is TGTGCCACCAGCAGAGAAAGGACAGTAGGAGGACAGCCCCAGCATTTT.

This clonotype was seen a handful of times. This chain joins TRBV7-9 and TRBJ2-3; 12 nucleotides match TRBD2. V lost 5 bases and J lost 1; bases outside the gene matches: 7. The CDR3 spans 17 residues. CDR1 is SEHNR, CDR2 FQNEAQ, per germline (reference sequence). The CDR3 nucleotides are TGTGCCAGCAGCCCCCCGGCTAGCGGGAGGGGCACAGATACGCAGTATTTT. The encoded protein is CASSPPASGRGTDTQYF.

This clonotype was detected only a few times. This sequence joins TRBV5-6 and TRBJ2-7; D is uncertain. V gave up 1 base and J gave up 5 bases, with 7 bases separating them. This CDR3 is 12 amino acids long. CDR1 SGHDT and CDR2 YYEEEE come from the germline V gene. This CDR3 is CASSLWLHEQYF. CDR3 DNA sequence: TGTGCCAGCAGCTTGTGGCTCCACGAGCAGTACTTC.

This clonotype was recorded at least ten times. The chain links TRBV14 to TRBJ2-5; D call uncertain. V gave up 5 bases and J gave up 3 bases, with 10 bases separating them. The CDR3 covers 13 residues. Looked up from germline, CDR1 is SGHDN and CDR2 is FVKESK. CDR3: CASSAGPEETQYF. DNA of the CDR3: TGTGCCAGCAGCGCTGGTCCGGAAGAGACCCAGTACTTC.

This clonotype turned up a few times. The genes are TRBV5-1 and TRBJ2-3; D call uncertain. Trimming took 3 bases from V and 0 from J, leaving 11 bases between them. The CDR3 totals 15 residues. Germline V CDR1 and CDR2: SGHRS, YFSETQ. CDR3 nucleotides: TGCGCCAGCAGCTGGACCACCCTTAGCACAGATACGCAGTATTTT. Its protein is CASSWTTLSTDTQYF.

This clonotype occurred a few times. The chain has TRBV28 and TRBJ2-7; the D is unclear. The CDR3 loop spans 12 amino acids. Germline assignment: CDR1 MDHEN and CDR2 SYDVKM. V was clipped by 6 bases and J by 7 bases, with 13 bases between them. The CDR3 coding sequence is TGTGCCAGCAGGTTCCCCCTGAAAGAGCAGTACTTC. Protein product: CASRFPLKEQYF.

The chain couples TRBV14 to TRBJ1-2; D gene ambiguous. Per germline, CDR1 SGHDN and CDR2 FVKESK. CDR3 length: 13 amino acids. The V and J ends lost 4 bases and 6 bases respectively, with 12 bases between them. The chain's CDR3 is CASSRFRIDGYTF. The CDR3 region has the DNA TGTGCCAGCAGCCGCTTTCGGATCGATGGCTACACCTTC. Looking up the rest from reference TRBV14 and TRBJ1-2 gives the full variable domain: EAGVTQFPSHSVIEKGQTVTLRCDPISGHDNLYWYRRVMGKEIKFLLHFVKESKQDESGMPNNRFLAERTGGTYSTLKVQPAELEDSGVYFCASSRFRIDGYTFGSGTRLTVV.

The chain links TRBV20-1 to TRBJ1-1; no definite D call. The CDR3 runs to 11 residues. V was cut by 0 bases and J by 5 bases, with 4 bases left in between. Germline-derived CDR1 and CDR2 are DFQATT and SNEGSKA (reference sequence). The CDR3 here is CSARDYTEAFF. The CDR3 coding sequence is TGCAGTGCTAGAGATTATACTGAAGCTTTCTTT.

This clonotype appeared many times. The chain has TRBV7-2 and TRBJ2-7; 9 bases line up with TRBD2. CDR1 SGHTA and CDR2 FQGNSA come from the germline V gene. CDR3 length: 14 amino acids. Trimming cost V 6 bases and J 3 bases; bases outside gene matches: 6. The CDR3 region has the DNA TGTGCCAGCAGGGAGCGGGAGGAAAGCTACGAGCAGTACTTC. Protein sequence: CASREREESYEQYF. Based on the CDR3 plus reference TRBV7-2 and TRBJ2-7, the full variable domain is GAGVSQSPSNKVTEKGKDVELRCDPISGHTALYWYRQSLGQGLEFLIYFQGNSAPDKSGLPSDRFSAERTGGSVSTLTIQRTQQEDSAVYLCASREREESYEQYFGPGTRLTVT.

This clonotype was seen a few times. This rearrangement joins TRBV6-2 or TRBV6-3 to TRBJ2-7; maybe TRBD1 (6 bases). Germline-derived CDR1 and CDR2 are MNHEY and SVGEGT. The CDR3 totals 12 residues. Trimming shortened V by 6 bases and J by 8 bases, and 14 bases separated the two germline ends. CDR3 DNA sequence: TGTGCCAGCAGCATCCACGGGGACAAGCAGTACTTC. As protein: CASSIHGDKQYF.

Ten or more counts support this clonotype. DNA of the CDR3: TGTGCCATCAGTGACCCCTGGGAGGACACTGAAGCTTTCTTT. Amino acids: CAISDPWEDTEAFF. The chain uses TRBV10-3 and TRBJ1-1; D unresolved. The CDR3 is made up of 14 amino acids. Trimming took 3 bases from V and 3 from J, leaving 11 bases between them. The germline CDR1 and CDR2 sequences are ENHRY and SYGVKD.